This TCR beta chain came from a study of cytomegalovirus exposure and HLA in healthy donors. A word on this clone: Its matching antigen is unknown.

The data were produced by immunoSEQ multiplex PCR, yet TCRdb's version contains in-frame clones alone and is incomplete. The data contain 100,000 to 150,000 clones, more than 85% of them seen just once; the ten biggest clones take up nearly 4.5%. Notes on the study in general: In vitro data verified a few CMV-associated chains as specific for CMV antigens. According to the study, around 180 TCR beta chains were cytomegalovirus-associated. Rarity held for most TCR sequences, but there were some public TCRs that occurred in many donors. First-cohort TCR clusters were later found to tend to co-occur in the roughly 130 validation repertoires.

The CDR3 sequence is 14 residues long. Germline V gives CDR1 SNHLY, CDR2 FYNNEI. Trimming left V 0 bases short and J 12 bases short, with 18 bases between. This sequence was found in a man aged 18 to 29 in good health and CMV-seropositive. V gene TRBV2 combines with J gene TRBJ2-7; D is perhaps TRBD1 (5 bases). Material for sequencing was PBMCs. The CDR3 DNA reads TGTGCCAGCAGTGAAGCGCTTCAGGGCCAGACTCTGTACTTC. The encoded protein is CASSEALQGQTLYF.